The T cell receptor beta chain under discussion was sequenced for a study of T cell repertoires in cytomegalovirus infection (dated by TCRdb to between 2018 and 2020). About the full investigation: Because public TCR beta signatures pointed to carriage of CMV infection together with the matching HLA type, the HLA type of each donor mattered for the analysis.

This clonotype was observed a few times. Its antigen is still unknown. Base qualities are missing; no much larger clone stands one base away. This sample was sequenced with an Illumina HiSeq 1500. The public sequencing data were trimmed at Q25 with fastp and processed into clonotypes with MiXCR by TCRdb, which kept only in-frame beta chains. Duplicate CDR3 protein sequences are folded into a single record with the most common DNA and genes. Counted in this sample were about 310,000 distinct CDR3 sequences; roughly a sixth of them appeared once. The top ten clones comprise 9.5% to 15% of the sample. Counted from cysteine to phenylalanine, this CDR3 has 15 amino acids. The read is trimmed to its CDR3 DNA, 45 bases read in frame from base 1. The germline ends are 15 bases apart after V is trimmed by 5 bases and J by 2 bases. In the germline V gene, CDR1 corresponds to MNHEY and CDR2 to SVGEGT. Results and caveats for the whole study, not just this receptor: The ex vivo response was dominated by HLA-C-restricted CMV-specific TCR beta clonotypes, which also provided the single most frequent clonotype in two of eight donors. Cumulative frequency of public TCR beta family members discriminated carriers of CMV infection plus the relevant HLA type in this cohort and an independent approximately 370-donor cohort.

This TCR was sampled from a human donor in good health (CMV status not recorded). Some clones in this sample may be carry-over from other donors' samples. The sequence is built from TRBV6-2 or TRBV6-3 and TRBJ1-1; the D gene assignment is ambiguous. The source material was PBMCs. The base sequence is TGTGCCAGCAGTAGCAGATGGGAGGCAAACACTGAAGCTTTCTTT. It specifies CASSSRWEANTEAFF.